The clone carrying this TCR beta chain was seen ten or more times. Its antigen is unidentified. Then a second PCR, running roughly 7 to 11 cycles, was carried out with a sample-barcoded 5' primer and a J-beta primer mix. TCRdb analysed the 5' RACE reads with MiXCR anew, one entry per CDR3 protein. The table shows about a million distinct CDR3 sequences, with around two fifths occurring only once. This specimen comes from a study of blood T cells in healthy people across ages. The study, taken as a whole, reports: Correlation between TCR beta diversity and naive T cell percentage was strong.

Each sample had at least 6 million PBMCs isolated. Extractions gave at least 5.5 micrograms of total RNA per sample. V lost 0 bases and J lost 5, with 13 bases in between. The germline V gene has CDR1 DFQATT and CDR2 SNEGSKA (reference sequence). This CDR3 contains 14 residues. The chain uses TRBV20-1 and TRBJ1-2; D is undetermined. Sequencing used blood. The receptor comes from a man aged 18 to 35 in good health. The CDR3 region has the DNA TGCAGTGCTAGAGATTCGGACTTCCTGTATGGCTACACCTTC. It encodes CSARDSDFLYGYTF.